Given below is one TCR beta chain in context. No cognate antigen has been identified for it. A junction boundary mismatches the germline segment, possibly from a read error. The data originate from a study of PD-1 blockade in classical Hodgkin lymphoma (dated by TCRdb to 2018 to 2021). Describing the broader study: Nivolumab dosing was 3 mg/kg intravenously every 2 weeks, continuing until either disease progression or unacceptable toxicity. To define a peripheral blood immune signature of response to PD-1 blockade in classical Hodgkin lymphoma, the study combined TCR beta sequencing with CyTOF.

Results the study describes overall, beyond this receptor: Lower diversity was observed in patients in whom nivolumab was started less than 1 year after ASCT, and these patients were excluded from later analyses so that confounding by immune reconstitution would be avoided. Baseline diversity similar to that of newly diagnosed patients was observed in trial patients achieving complete response, whereas significantly lower diversity was observed in partial responders and progressors. CD4+ but not CD8+ TCR diversity rose significantly by C4D1 (p=0.0027 vs p=0.16), most apparent in complete responders (p=0.02). Baseline TCR diversity was reported as lower in newly diagnosed patients than in healthy donors, and lower still in relapsed/refractory patients. The study was restricted to a single clinical trial cohort, and the causes of repertoire differences, possibly disease activity or prior therapy, were left undefined.

The sample's time point label, decoded: cycle 1 day 1 (C1D1), immediately before nivolumab initiation. Relapse after autologous stem cell transplantation had occurred in all trial patients, and cohorts A, B and C were distinguished by prior brentuximab vedotin exposure. The trial cohort included roughly 60 patients with relapsed/refractory classical Hodgkin lymphoma, and each patient had a best overall response of complete response, partial response or progressive disease. In the multi-cohort phase II CheckMate 205 trial, trial patients received single-agent nivolumab. An independent review committee assessed best overall response by applying the 2007 International Working Group response criteria. Trial PBMCs were obtained immediately prior to nivolumab initiation (C1D1) and on therapy at cycle 2 day 1 and cycle 4 day 1. Peripheral blood was collected in 8 mL Vacutainer Cell Preparation Tubes, from which PBMCs were isolated by centrifugation and then cryopreserved.

The Qiagen DNeasy kit was used to extract genomic DNA from unsorted PBMCs and from the negatively selected CD4+ and CD8+ fractions. Using primers that anneal to V and J segments, immunoSEQ multiplex PCR amplified the TCR beta CDR3 regions. A synthetic immune receptor repertoire was used to minimize amplification bias, and any residual bias was removed computationally once sequencing was done. As for the original processing: Custom Python scripts were used to quantify repertoire diversity as the Shannon entropy index. Unsorted, CD4+ and CD8+ repertoires were examined separately, except in combined analyses, for which CD4+ and CD8+ sequences were merged in silico. A clone was considered expanded if an increase in frequency of at least 2-fold after treatment relative to C1D1 was found, and a pseudocount of 0.5 was applied to clones undetected at baseline. Singleton clones were defined as clones with 0 or 1 copy at C1D1, and non-singleton clones were defined as clones with 2 or more copies. By matching protein sequences in sorted samples from the same patient, clones expanded in unsorted samples were annotated as CD4+, CD8+ or unknown. Wilcoxon tests were applied to paired samples to test diversity changes from C1D1 to C4D1. TCRdb provides this immuneACCESS table in a form limited to in-frame rearrangements. Some clones are lacking; in checked studies, under half of them reflect an unresolved V gene, and why the rest are absent is not known. That table gives V, J and clone size, and the DNA gave D and trimming. For this sample the table gives tens of thousands of clones, of which roughly 80% were detected only once. The leading ten clones occupy 15% to 20% of the sample.

The CDR3 runs 16 amino acids, cysteine and phenylalanine included. Only the CDR3 DNA stays, 48 bases, in frame from base 1. The CDR1 and CDR2 encoded by the germline V gene (reference sequence) are SSHAT and FNYEAQ. This TCR came from a human donor with classical Hodgkin lymphoma. The rearranged chain carries TRBV7-7 and TRBJ2-3; TRBD2 lines up with 14 middle nucleotides. Source: peripheral blood mononuclear cells (PBMCs), taken at baseline. The sequence in DNA is TGTGCTAGCAGCCAGGGACTAGCGGGAGCCACAGATACGCAGTATTTT. Translation gives CASSQGLAGATDTQYF.